This TCR beta chain was found in a study of shared clonotypes between healthy human individuals. Details on this clone: The junction shows a germline mismatch at one end, possibly a read error.

Those who donated were healthy HIV-negative adults, with no recent acute infections or vaccinations reported. Researchers partitioned CD4+ cells into CD45RA+ naive and CD45RA-negative memory subsets. Study processing details: Quality scores were absent from the junction-only immunoSEQ sequences, so filtering differed. The table came from immunoSEQ multiplex PCR; TCRdb's copy has only in-frame clones and leaves some out. The DNA was the basis for D and trimming; V, J and clone size are from that table. Of over 850,000 clones in the sample, more than 75% were seen once. The CDR3 is made up of 17 amino acids.

The chain couples TRBV23-1 to TRBJ2-7, with 9 bases matching TRBD2. TRBV23-1 is filed as an ORF, its function uncertain. The receptor was isolated from a man aged 18-30 years in good health. Some clones in this sample may be carry-over from other donors' samples. Sample: memory CD4+ T cells from PBMCs. Subset given: CD45RA-negative fraction. The CDR3, as DNA: TGCGCCCGCAGGGGGGTTCTAGCGGGAAGAGCCTCCTACGAGCAGTACTTC. Translated: CARRGVLAGRASYEQYF.